The sequence of this T cell receptor (beta chain) was determined in a study of blood T cells in healthy people across ages. Study observations and caveats: Observed TCR beta diversity per million T cells went down as age went up. This fall followed a roughly linear course with age.

Turning to this clonotype: Its antigen is currently unknown.

The CDR3 runs to 16 residues. The V segment lost 5 bases and the J segment 2 bases; nucleotides outside the gene matches: 11. The germline gives CDR1 LNHDA, CDR2 SQIVND (reference sequence). Through a sample-barcoded 5' primer and a J-beta primer mix, a second PCR was run for 7 to 11 cycles. Each TCR beta cDNA got a 12-nucleotide random molecular identifier. TCRdb re-analysed the 5' RACE reads in MiXCR, keeping a single row per CDR3 protein. The sample lists 1.5 million to 1.8 million distinct CDR3 sequences; 35% to 45% were seen once. The receptor's source is a woman between 18 and 30 years old in good health. This chain connects TRBV19 to TRBJ2-7, with TRBD2 matching 8 bases. The specimen was blood. The chain's CDR3 is CASSDPKSGRTYEQYF. CDR3 sequence (DNA): TGTGCCAGTAGTGACCCAAAAAGCGGGAGAACCTACGAGCAGTACTTC.